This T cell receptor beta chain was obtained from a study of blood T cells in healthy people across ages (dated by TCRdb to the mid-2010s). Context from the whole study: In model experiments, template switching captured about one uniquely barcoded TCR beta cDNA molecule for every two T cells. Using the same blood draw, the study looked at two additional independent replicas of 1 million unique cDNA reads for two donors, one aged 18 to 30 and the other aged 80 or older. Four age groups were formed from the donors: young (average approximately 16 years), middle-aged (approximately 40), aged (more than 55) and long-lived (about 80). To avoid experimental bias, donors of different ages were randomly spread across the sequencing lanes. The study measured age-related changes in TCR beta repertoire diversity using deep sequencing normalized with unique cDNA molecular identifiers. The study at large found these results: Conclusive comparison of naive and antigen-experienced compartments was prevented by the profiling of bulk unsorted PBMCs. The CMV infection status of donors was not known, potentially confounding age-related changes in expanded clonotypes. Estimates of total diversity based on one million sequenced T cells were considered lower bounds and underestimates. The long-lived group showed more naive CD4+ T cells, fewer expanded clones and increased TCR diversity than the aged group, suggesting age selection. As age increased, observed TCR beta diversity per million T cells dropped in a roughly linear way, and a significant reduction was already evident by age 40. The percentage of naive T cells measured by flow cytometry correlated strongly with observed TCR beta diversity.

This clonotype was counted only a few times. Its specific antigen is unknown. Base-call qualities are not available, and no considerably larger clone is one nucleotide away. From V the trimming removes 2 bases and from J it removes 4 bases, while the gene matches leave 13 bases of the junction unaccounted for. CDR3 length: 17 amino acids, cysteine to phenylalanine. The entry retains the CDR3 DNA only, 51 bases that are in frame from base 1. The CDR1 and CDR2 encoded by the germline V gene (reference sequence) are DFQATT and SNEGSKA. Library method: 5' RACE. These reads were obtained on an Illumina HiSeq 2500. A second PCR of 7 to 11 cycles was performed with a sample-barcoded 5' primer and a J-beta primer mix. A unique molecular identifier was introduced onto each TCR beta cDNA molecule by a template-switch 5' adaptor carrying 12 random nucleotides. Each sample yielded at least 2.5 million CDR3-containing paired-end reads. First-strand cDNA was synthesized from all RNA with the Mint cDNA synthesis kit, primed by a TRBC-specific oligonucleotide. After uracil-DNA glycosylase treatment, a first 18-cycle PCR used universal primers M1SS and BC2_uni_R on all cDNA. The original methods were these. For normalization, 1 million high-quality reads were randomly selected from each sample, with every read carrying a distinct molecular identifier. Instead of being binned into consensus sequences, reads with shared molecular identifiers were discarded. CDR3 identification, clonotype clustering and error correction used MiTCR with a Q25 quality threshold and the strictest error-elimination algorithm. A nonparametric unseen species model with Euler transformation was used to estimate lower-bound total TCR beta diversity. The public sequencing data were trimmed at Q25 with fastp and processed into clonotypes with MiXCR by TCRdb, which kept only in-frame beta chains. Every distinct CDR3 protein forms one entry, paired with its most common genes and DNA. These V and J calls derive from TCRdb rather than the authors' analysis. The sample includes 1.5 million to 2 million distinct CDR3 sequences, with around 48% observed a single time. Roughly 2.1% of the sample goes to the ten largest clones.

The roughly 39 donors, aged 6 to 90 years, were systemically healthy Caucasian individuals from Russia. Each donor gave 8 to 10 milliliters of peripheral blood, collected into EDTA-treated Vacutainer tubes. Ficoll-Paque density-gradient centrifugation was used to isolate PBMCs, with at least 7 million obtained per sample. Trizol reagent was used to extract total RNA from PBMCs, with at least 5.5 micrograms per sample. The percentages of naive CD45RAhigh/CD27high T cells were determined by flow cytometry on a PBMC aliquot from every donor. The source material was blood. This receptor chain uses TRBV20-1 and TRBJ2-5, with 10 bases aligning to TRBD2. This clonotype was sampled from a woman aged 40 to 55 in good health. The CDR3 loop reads CSARWLLAGSSVETQYF. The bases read TGCAGTGCTAGATGGTTACTAGCGGGGTCTTCAGTAGAGACCCAGTACTTC.